One sample yielded the 12 T cell receptor beta chains listed below, sequenced in a study of CD8 T cells in Susac syndrome. RNA totalling about 0.45 to 1 ug underwent reverse transcription with random hexamers. One entry per CDR3 protein results from TCRdb running MiXCR on the immunoSEQ multiplex PCR reads. The sample records some 180,000 distinct CDR3 sequences, less than 95% being singletons. Sequencing was performed on CD4+ T cells from PBMCs. These receptors were collected from a human donor in good health.

This chain uses TRBV7-9 with TRBJ1-2; 9 positions agree with TRBD1. Trimming removed 6 bases from V and 10 bases from J; junction bases left unmatched: 9. CDR1 and CDR2 (germline): SEHNR, FQNEAQ (reference sequence). The CDR3 runs to 13 residues. As DNA, the CDR3 is TGTGCCAGCAGTAGCCGGAGGACAGGGGTCTACACCTTC. Residues: CASSSRRTGVYTF.

The chain is built from TRBV28 and TRBJ1-5, with D uncertain. The length of the CDR3 is 14 residues. Germline V gene data show CDR1 as MDHEN and CDR2 as SYDVKM. Trimming removed 3 bases at V and 3 bases at J, with 9 bases between. The CDR3: CASSFVQFNQPQHF. CDR3 sequence (DNA): TGTGCCAGCAGTTTTGTACAGTTCAATCAGCCCCAGCATTTT. Complete variable domain (other parts from reference TRBV28 and TRBJ1-5): DVKVTQSSRYLVKRTGEKVFLECVQDMDHENMFWYRQDPGLGLRLIYFSYDVKMKEKGDIPEGYSVSREKKERFSLILESASTNQTSMYLCASSFVQFNQPQHFGDGTRLSIL.

V gene TRBV20-1 combines with J gene TRBJ1-5; D is undetermined. Germline CDR1 DFQATT, CDR2 SNEGSKA (reference sequence). The CDR3 runs to 14 residues. V was clipped by 0 bases and J by 3 bases, with 9 bases between them. CDR3 in DNA: TGCAGTGCTAGAGAATGGGGAATCAATCAGCCCCAGCATTTT. Its translation is CSAREWGINQPQHF.

The gene calls are TRBV6-5 and TRBJ2-1; 7 bases are shared with TRBD2. The germline CDR1 and CDR2 sequences are MNHEY and SVGAGI. The length of the CDR3 is 12 residues. Trimming took 5 bases from V and 11 from J; bases not matched to a gene: 6. CDR3 sequence: CASSVRGGQQFF. CDR3 DNA sequence: TGTGCCAGCAGTGTCCGGGGAGGGCAGCAGTTCTTC.

The V call is TRBV20-1, the J call TRBJ2-1; the D gene is possibly TRBD2 (6 bases). V was cut by 6 bases and J by 3 bases, with 21 bases left in between. The germline gives CDR1 DFQATT, CDR2 SNEGSKA (reference sequence). CDR3 length: 16 residues. In DNA, the CDR3 is TGCAGTGCCAAGGACTATCGTAGCGTTTTCTACAATGAGCAGTTCTTC. Its protein product is CSAKDYRSVFYNEQFF.

The chain recombines TRBV30 with TRBJ1-1; the D gene is possibly TRBD1 (5 bases). Germline CDR1 reads GTSNPN; CDR2 reads SVGIG (reference sequence). V lost 3 bases and J 8 bases, leaving 10 bases between the germline ends. This CDR3 comprises 11 residues. In DNA, the CDR3 is TGTGCCTGGAGCGAGGGGTCGGAAGCTTTCTTT. Translated: CAWSEGSEAFF.

J is TRBJ2-3 and V is TRBV24-1; TRBD2 agrees at 13 bases. V gave up 7 bases and J gave up 2 bases; unmatched junction bases: 5. The CDR3 length is 16 residues. Germline V lookup: CDR1 KGHDR, CDR2 SFDVKD. CDR3 nucleotide sequence: TGTGCCACCAGGGAGGGGACTAGCGGGAACACAGATACGCAGTATTTT. Residues: CATREGTSGNTDTQYF.

In DNA, the CDR3 is TGTGCCAGCAGCCTGACAGGGGGCGCGGGCTACACCTTC. Its protein product is CASSLTGGAGYTF. The rearrangement links TRBV27 to TRBJ1-2; 10 bases line up with TRBD1. Germline trimming cut 6 bases from V and 8 bases from J; bases unmatched to any gene: 6. The V gene's germline CDR1 is MNHEY and CDR2 SMNVEV (reference sequence). CDR3 length equals 13 residues.

The V and J genes are TRBV9 and TRBJ1-1; possibly TRBD1 for D (6 bases). The CDR3 runs to 15 residues. V lost 3 bases, J lost 5 bases, and 17 bases lay in between. The germline CDR1 and CDR2 sequences are SGDLS and YYNGEE. The CDR3 is CASSAQQGGRTEAFF. As DNA, the CDR3 is TGTGCCAGCAGCGCCCAACAGGGAGGAAGGACTGAAGCTTTCTTT.

V gene TRBV29-1 combines with J gene TRBJ2-3, with 7 bases matching TRBD2. The CDR3 totals 15 residues. The germline gives CDR1 SQVTM, CDR2 ANQGSEA. After removal of 2 bases from V and 7 bases from J, the junction contained 12 bases not matched to a gene. CDR3 nucleotide sequence: TGCAGCGTTGAATACGGGCGGGAGCGGTTAAATACGCAGTATTTT. Translating it yields CSVEYGRERLNTQYF.

V gene TRBV3-1 combines with J gene TRBJ2-1; D is unresolved. The CDR3 consists of 13 residues. Germline V gene lookup returns CDR1 LGHDT and CDR2 YNNKEL (reference sequence). Trimming removed 0 bases from V and 5 bases from J, with 5 bases in between. CDR3 bases: TGTGCCAGCAGCCAAGATTTAAACAATGAGCAGTTCTTC. It translates to CASSQDLNNEQFF.

The rearrangement uses TRBV20-1 and TRBJ1-2; D might be TRBD1 (5 bases). This CDR3 contains 15 residues. Looked up from germline, CDR1 is DFQATT and CDR2 is SNEGSKA (reference sequence). V was shortened by 3 bases and J by 1 base, with 15 bases between the two germline ends. CDR3 in amino acids: CSASALTDFNYGYTF. Here the CDR3 DNA reads TGCAGTGCTAGCGCTTTGACAGACTTTAACTATGGCTACACCTTC.